The 18 T cell receptor beta chains presented below share a single source sample, sequenced in a study of blood T cell repertoires in COVID-19. Data came from immunoSEQ multiplex PCR; TCRdb stores just in-frame clones and leaves some out. The data show about 89,000 clones, nearly 80% seen once. The sample was peripheral blood. The receptors were sampled from a man in his 70s with COVID-19, enrolled during active disease.

This clone is a singleton in its sample. The genes are TRBV6-4 and TRBJ2-1, with 10 bases that match TRBD2. The CDR3 spans 16 residues. Losses at the gene ends were 0 bases for V and 12 bases for J; bases not matched to a gene: 11. Germline V lookup: CDR1 MRHNA, CDR2 SNTAGT. This CDR3 reads CASSDSSSGGAGRQFF. The CDR3 region has the DNA TGTGCCAGCAGTGACTCCTCTAGCGGGGGCGCTGGGAGGCAGTTCTTC.

The chain links TRBV19 to TRBJ1-5; D is perhaps TRBD1 (5 bases). V was pared by 0 bases and J by 7 bases, with 10 bases between. There are 14 residues in the CDR3. Germline CDR1 and CDR2: LNHDA and SQIVND (reference sequence). The CDR3 sequence: CASSIDRGLQPQHF. CDR3 coding DNA: TGTGCCAGTAGTATAGATAGGGGTTTGCAGCCCCAGCATTTT.

This chain joins TRBV3-1 (or the pseudogene TRBV3-2) and TRBJ1-2, with TRBD1 matching over 9 bases. Germline V gives CDR1 LGHDT, CDR2 YNNKEL (reference sequence). The trim removed 0 bases at V and 2 bases at J, leaving 1 base unmatched. The CDR3 consists of 15 residues. The CDR3 loop is CASSQDTGGNYGYTF. The CDR3 DNA sequence: TGTGCCAGCAGCCAAGACACAGGGGGCAACTATGGCTACACCTTC.

The CDR3 sequence is CATSGQSETQYF. The CDR3 bases are TGTGCCACCAGTGGGCAATCGGAGACCCAGTACTTC. This chain joins TRBV24-1 and TRBJ2-5, with D unclear. The CDR3 extends over 12 amino acids. Germline V gene sequence: CDR1 KGHDR, CDR2 SFDVKD. V shed 5 bases and J shed 5 bases, with 8 bases lying between them.

This chain joins TRBV10-3 and TRBJ1-2; D possibly corresponds to TRBD1 (5 bases). The CDR3 is made up of 16 amino acids. In germline, CDR1 is ENHRY, CDR2 SYGVKD. V gave up 6 bases and J gave up 4 bases, with 21 bases separating them. CDR3 nucleotides: TGTGCCATCAGAGGGGCCGGGGAGGCCGGCCTCTATGGCTACACCTTC. It translates to CAIRGAGEAGLYGYTF.

The chain is built from TRBV3-1 (or the pseudogene TRBV3-2) and TRBJ2-4, with TRBD2 as a possible D gene (5 bases). There are 17 residues in the CDR3. Germline CDR1 LGHDT, CDR2 YNNKEL (reference sequence). Trimming stripped 5 bases from V and 2 bases from J, with 19 bases between. The CDR3 nucleotides read TGTGCCAGCAGCGACGATTCTAGCTGGGGAACCAAAAACATTCAGTACTTC. This codes for CASSDDSSWGTKNIQYF.

The chain carries TRBV28 and TRBJ2-7; 7 bases map to TRBD1. V shed 6 bases and J 5 bases; nucleotides not matched to a gene: 7. The CDR3 totals 13 residues. CDR1 is MDHEN, CDR2 SYDVKM, per germline. The CDR3 bases are TGTGCCAGCAGGCCAACAGGGGTCAACGAGCAGTACTTC. It specifies CASRPTGVNEQYF.

This sequence joins TRBV6-2 or TRBV6-3 and TRBJ2-7; the match to TRBD1 covers 11 bases. This CDR3 comprises 15 residues. After removal of 3 bases from V and 1 base from J, the junction contained 2 bases not matched to a gene. Germline values: CDR1 MNHEY, CDR2 SVGEGT. CDR3 sequence: CASSYGQGASYEQYF. CDR3 nucleotide sequence: TGTGCCAGCAGTTATGGACAGGGGGCTTCCTACGAGCAGTACTTC.

For the CDR3, the DNA is TGTGCCAGCAGAGCTGGCGACAGGGGGTTTTCACCCCTCCACTTT. Residues: CASRAGDRGFSPLHF. The V gene is TRBV27, the J gene TRBJ1-6; 9 nucleotides agree with TRBD1. The V segment lost 6 bases and the J segment 9 bases; nucleotides outside the gene matches: 9. The germline gives CDR1 MNHEY, CDR2 SMNVEV (reference sequence). This CDR3 contains 15 residues.

Ten or more counts support this clone. This rearrangement joins TRBV19 to TRBJ2-1, with 7 bases matching TRBD2. V lost 6 bases to trimming and J lost 0 bases; unmatched junction nucleotides: 2. Germline assignment: CDR1 LNHDA and CDR2 SQIVND (reference sequence). The CDR3 totals 14 residues. For the CDR3, the DNA is TGTGCCAGTAGGCGGGGGAGCTCCTACAATGAGCAGTTCTTC. Its translation is CASRRGSSYNEQFF.

The V call is TRBV6-5, the J call TRBJ1-5; 7 bases agree with TRBD1. Germline-derived CDR1 and CDR2 are MNHEY and SVGAGI. This CDR3 has 13 amino acids. With 6 bases clipped from V and 4 bases from J, the junction kept 3 bases outside the gene matches. CDR3 in amino acids: CASRGQLNQPQHF. Written as DNA, the CDR3 is TGTGCCAGCAGGGGACAGCTTAATCAGCCCCAGCATTTT.

The table lists this clone with a count of one. The V call is TRBV2, the J call TRBJ2-7, with TRBD1 as a possible D gene (5 bases). Germline V gene sequence: CDR1 SNHLY, CDR2 FYNNEI. The CDR3 has 12 amino acids. V lost 7 bases and J lost 2, with 9 bases in between. The CDR3 sequence: CASTVRAYEQYF. In nucleotides, the CDR3 is TGTGCCAGCACTGTCAGGGCCTACGAGCAGTACTTC.

This clone was seen only a few times. The rearrangement uses TRBV18 and TRBJ2-5; possibly TRBD1 for D (6 bases). Trimming cost V 3 bases and J 7 bases, with 15 bases left between them. Germline-derived CDR1 and CDR2 are KGHSH and LQKENI. The CDR3 sequence is 14 residues long. CDR3 coding DNA: TGTGCCAGCTCACCCCGACAGGATAAGTGGACCCAGTACTTC. Protein sequence: CASSPRQDKWTQYF. Full variable domain (remainder filled in from reference TRBV18 and TRBJ2-5): NAGVMQNPRHLVRRRGQEARLRCSPMKGHSHVYWYRQLPEEGLKFMVYLQKENIIDESGMPKERFSAEFPKEGPSILRIQQVVRGDSAAYFCASSPRQDKWTQYFGPGTRLLVL.

The V and J genes are TRBV4-3 and TRBJ1-2, with D maybe TRBD1 (6 bases). Trimming pared 1 base from V and 1 base from J, leaving 10 bases between. The CDR3 is made up of 15 amino acids. From germline, CDR1 is LGHNA and CDR2 YSLEER. In nucleotides, the CDR3 is TGCGCCAGCAGCCAAGCCCAGGGGCTTAACTATGGCTACACCTTC. It is translated as CASSQAQGLNYGYTF.

The chain combines TRBV14 with TRBJ1-1; the D gene is possibly TRBD1 (5 bases). The CDR3 consists of 11 residues. The V end was cut by 8 bases, the J end by 4 bases, with 8 bases between. Per germline, CDR1 SGHDN and CDR2 FVKESK. Here the CDR3 DNA reads TGTGCCAGCGCCACAGGCACTGAAGCTTTCTTT. Amino acid sequence: CASATGTEAFF. Full variable domain (outside the CDR3, taken from reference TRBV14 and TRBJ1-1): EAGVTQFPSHSVIEKGQTVTLRCDPISGHDNLYWYRRVMGKEIKFLLHFVKESKQDESGMPNNRFLAERTGGTYSTLKVQPAELEDSGVYFCASATGTEAFFGQGTRLTVV.

V usage is TRBV5-1 and J usage is TRBJ1-4; possibly TRBD1 for D (5 bases). CDR1 SGHRS and CDR2 YFSETQ come from the germline V gene. The CDR3 runs 15 residues. The germline V and J ends were trimmed by 3 bases and 5 bases, with 14 bases remaining between them. The CDR3 sequence is CASSWGGAANEKLFF. The CDR3 nucleotides are TGCGCCAGCAGCTGGGGCGGGGCCGCGAATGAAAAACTGTTTTTT.

DNA of the CDR3: TGTGCCAGCAGCCTAAGTCTTAGCGTGACCTACGAGCAGTACTTC. It encodes CASSLSLSVTYEQYF. The chain recombines TRBV11-2 with TRBJ2-7, with a possible D match to TRBD2 (5 bases). The CDR3 runs 15 residues. CDR1 and CDR2 from the germline V gene are SGHAT and FQNNGV. V lost 5 bases and J 2 bases, leaving 16 bases between the germline ends.

The chain combines TRBV1 with TRBJ1-1; the tabulated D call, TRBD1, remains unverified against the DNA. TRBV1 is a pseudogene locus. The CDR3 length is 16 residues. The CDR3 loop reads CTSSPVVQGGNTEAFF. CDR3 in DNA: TGCACCAGCAGCCCGGTCGTTCAGGGGGGGAACACTGAAGCTTTCTTT.